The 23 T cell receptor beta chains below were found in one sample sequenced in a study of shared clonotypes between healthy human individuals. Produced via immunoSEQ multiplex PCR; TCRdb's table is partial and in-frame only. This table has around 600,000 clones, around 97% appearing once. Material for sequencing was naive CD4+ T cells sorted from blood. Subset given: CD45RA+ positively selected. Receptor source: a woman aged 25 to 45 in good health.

CDR3 sequence (DNA): TGTGCCAGCAGTGCCCTGGGGGGAAACACCATATATTTT. The encoded protein is CASSALGGNTIYF. The V call is TRBV6-5, the J call TRBJ1-3; no definite D call. This CDR3 is built from 13 residues. CDR1 is MNHEY and CDR2 is SVGAGI in the germline V gene. Trimming removed 5 bases from V and 4 bases from J, with 9 bases in between.

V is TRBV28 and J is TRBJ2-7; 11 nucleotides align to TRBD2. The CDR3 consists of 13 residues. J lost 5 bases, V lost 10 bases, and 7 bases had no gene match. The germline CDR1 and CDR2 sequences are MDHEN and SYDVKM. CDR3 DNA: TGTGCCACTTTACTAGCGGGAGTGAACGAGCAGTACTTC. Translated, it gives CATLLAGVNEQYF.

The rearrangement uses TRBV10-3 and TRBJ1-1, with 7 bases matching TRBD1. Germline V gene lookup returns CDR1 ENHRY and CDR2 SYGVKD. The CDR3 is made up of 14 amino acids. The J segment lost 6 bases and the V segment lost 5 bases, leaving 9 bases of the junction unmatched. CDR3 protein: CAISQPTGMSEAFF. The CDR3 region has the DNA TGTGCCATCAGTCAACCGACAGGGATGTCTGAAGCTTTCTTT.

Here the CDR3 reads CASSSIAGGPYNEQFF. CDR3 coding DNA: TGTGCCAGCAGTTCAATAGCGGGAGGGCCATACAATGAGCAGTTCTTC. The chain carries TRBV27 and TRBJ2-1, with TRBD2 matching over 11 bases. The CDR3 consists of 16 residues. The germline CDR1 and CDR2 sequences are MNHEY and SMNVEV (reference sequence). Trimming took 4 bases from V and 4 from J; bases not matched to a gene: 6.

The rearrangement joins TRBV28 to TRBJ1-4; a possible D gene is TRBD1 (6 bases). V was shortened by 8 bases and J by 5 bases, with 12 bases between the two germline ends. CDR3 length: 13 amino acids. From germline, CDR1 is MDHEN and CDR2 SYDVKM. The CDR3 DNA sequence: TGTGCCAGCTCCGGGACACCAAATGAAAAACTGTTTTTT. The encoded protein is CASSGTPNEKLFF.

CDR3 residues: CASSTRLSTEAFF. The DNA for the CDR3 is TGTGCCAGTAGTACCAGATTGAGCACTGAAGCTTTCTTT. This chain connects TRBV19 to TRBJ1-1; D unclear. V was pared by 4 bases and J by 4 bases, with 10 bases between. The CDR3 length is 13 residues. Looked up from germline, CDR1 is LNHDA and CDR2 is SQIVND (reference sequence).

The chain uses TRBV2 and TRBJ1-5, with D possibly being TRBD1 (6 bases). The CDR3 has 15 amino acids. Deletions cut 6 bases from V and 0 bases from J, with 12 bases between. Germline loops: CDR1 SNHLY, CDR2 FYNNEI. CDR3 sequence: CASRVQGNSNQPQHF. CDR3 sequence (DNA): TGTGCCAGCAGAGTACAGGGAAATAGCAATCAGCCCCAGCATTTT.

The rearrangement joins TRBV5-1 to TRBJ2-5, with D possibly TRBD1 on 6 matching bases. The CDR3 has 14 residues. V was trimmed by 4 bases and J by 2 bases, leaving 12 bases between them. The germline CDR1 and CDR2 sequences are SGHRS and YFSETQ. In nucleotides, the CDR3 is TGCGCCAGCAGCGAGACAGGTTTTCAAGAGACCCAGTACTTC. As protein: CASSETGFQETQYF.

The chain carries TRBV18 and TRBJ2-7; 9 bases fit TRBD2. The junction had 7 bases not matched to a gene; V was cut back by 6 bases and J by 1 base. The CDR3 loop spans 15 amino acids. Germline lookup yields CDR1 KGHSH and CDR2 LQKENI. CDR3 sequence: CASSATSGASYEQYF. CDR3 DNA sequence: TGTGCCAGCTCGGCGACTAGCGGCGCTTCCTACGAGCAGTACTTC.

This CDR3 is CASSLGAGAVQETQYF. The CDR3 coding sequence is TGTGCCAGCAGCTTGGGGGCGGGAGCGGTACAAGAGACCCAGTACTTC. The chain joins TRBV4-2 to TRBJ2-5; perhaps TRBD2 as D (7 bases). The V end was cut by 5 bases, the J end by 2 bases, with 18 bases between. Germline assignment: CDR1 LGHNA and CDR2 YNFKEQ. CDR3 size: 16 residues.

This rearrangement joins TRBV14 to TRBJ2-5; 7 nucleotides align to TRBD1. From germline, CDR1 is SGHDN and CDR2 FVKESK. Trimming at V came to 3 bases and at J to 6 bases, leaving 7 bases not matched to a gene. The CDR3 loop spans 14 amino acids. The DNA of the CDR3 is TGTGCCAGCAGCCACCGACAGGGTAGAAAGACCCAGTACTTC. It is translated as CASSHRQGRKTQYF.

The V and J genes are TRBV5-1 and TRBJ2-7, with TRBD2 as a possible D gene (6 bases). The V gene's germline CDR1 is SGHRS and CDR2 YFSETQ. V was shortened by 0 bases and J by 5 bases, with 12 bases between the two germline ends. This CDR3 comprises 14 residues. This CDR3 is CASSLERARDEQYF. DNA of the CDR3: TGCGCCAGCAGCTTGGAGCGGGCCAGGGACGAGCAGTACTTC.

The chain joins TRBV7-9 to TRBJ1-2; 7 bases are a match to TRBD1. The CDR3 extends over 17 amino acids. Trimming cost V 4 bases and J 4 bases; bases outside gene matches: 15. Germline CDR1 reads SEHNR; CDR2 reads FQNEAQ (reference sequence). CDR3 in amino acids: CASSSTFEGAVGYGYTF. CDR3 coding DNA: TGTGCCAGCAGCTCCACCTTCGAGGGGGCGGTAGGCTATGGCTACACCTTC.

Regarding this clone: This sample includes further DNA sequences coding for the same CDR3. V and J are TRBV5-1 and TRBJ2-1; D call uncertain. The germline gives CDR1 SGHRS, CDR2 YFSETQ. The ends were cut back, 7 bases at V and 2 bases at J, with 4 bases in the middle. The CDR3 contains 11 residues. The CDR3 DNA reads TGCGCCAGCGGTCCCTACAATGAGCAGTTCTTC. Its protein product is CASGPYNEQFF.

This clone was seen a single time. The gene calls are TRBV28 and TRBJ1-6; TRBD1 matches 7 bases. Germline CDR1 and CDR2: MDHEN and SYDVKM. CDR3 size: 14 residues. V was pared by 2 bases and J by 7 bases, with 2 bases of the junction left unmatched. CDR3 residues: CASSLQGENSPLHF. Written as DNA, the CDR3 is TGTGCCAGCAGTTTACAGGGGGAGAATTCACCCCTCCACTTT.

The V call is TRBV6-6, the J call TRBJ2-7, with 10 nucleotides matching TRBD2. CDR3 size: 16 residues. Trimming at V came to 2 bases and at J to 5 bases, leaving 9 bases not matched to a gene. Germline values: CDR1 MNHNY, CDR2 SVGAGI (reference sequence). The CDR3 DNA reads TGTGCCAGCAGTTACGCCCCGGGACTAGCGTTCGACGAGCAGTACTTC. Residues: CASSYAPGLAFDEQYF.

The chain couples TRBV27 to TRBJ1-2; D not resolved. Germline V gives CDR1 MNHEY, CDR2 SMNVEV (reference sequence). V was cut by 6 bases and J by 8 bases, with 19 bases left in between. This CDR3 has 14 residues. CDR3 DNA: TGTGCCAGCAGGTCCCCAGGCCAACCGGGGGGCTACACCTTC. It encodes CASRSPGQPGGYTF.

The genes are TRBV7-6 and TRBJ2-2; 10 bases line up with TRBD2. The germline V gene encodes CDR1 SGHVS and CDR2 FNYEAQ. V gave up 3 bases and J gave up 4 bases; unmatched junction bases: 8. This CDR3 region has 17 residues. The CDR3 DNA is TGTGCCAGCAGCTTTGCGGCTAGCGGGAGTGTCACCGGGGAGCTGTTTTTT. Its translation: CASSFAASGSVTGELFF.

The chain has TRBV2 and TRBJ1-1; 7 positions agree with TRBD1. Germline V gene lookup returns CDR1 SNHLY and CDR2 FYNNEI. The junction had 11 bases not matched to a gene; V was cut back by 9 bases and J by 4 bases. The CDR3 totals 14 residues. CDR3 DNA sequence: TGTGCCAGTTTGATCGACAGGGCGGGCACTGAAGCTTTCTTT. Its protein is CASLIDRAGTEAFF.

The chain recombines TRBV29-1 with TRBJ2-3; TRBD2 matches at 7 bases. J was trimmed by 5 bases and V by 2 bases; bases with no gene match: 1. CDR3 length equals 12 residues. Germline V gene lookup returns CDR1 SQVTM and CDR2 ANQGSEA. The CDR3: CSVESGIDTQYF. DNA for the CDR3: TGCAGCGTTGAAAGCGGGATAGATACGCAGTATTTT.

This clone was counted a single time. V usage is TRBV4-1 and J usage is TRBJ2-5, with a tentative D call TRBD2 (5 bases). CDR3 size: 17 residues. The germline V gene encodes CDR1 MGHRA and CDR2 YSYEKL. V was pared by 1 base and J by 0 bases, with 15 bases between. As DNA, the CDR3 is TGCGCCAGCAGCCAAGCGGGGTTGGCACGCTACCAAGAGACCCAGTACTTC. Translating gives CASSQAGLARYQETQYF.

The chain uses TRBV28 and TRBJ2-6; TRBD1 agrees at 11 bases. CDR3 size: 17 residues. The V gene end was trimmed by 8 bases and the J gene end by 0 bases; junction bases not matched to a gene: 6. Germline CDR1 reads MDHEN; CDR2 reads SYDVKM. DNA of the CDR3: TGTGCCAGCGTACCGGGACAGGGGGTCTCTGGGGCCAACGTCCTGACTTTC. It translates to CASVPGQGVSGANVLTF.

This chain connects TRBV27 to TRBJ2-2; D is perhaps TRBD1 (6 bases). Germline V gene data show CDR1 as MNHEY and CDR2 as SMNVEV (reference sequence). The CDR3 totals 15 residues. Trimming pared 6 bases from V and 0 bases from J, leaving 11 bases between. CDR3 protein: CASSRQVSNTGELFF. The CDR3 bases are TGTGCCAGCAGCCGACAGGTTTCGAACACCGGGGAGCTGTTTTTT.